This record looks at one T cell receptor beta chain sequence and its context. Its recognized antigen is unknown. There are no base qualities to consult, and no much larger clone falls within one base. The CDR3 holds 14 amino acids from the cysteine to the phenylalanine. The entry retains the CDR3 DNA only, 42 bases that are in frame from base 1. V loses 5 bases of germline sequence and J loses 8 bases, and the interval between the two ends is 19 bases. The germline V gene encodes CDR1 DFQATT and CDR2 SNEGSKA (reference sequence). The data are from a study of regulatory T cells in long-lasting Graves disease (dated by TCRdb to about 2021). Concerning the study at large: Antithyroid drugs had been taken for less than 3 months by newly diagnosed Graves' disease patients. Peripheral blood TCR sequencing and RNA sequencing compared persistent Graves' disease patients with newly diagnosed Graves' disease patients. A total of some 33 samples were covered by TCR sequencing, comprising approximately 13 persistent and approximately 20 newly diagnosed Graves' disease patients. The study took place in China and was registered as a clinical trial.

The investigation overall reported the following: Only peripheral blood was studied, because thyroid tissue, the primary lesion, was inaccessible. Preferential use of TRBV28, TRBJ1-2 and TRBJ2-5 was observed in persistent disease, whereas TRBV20-1 and TRBJ2-1 were favored in newly diagnosed disease. A larger number of public clonotypes was shared among persistent patients (approximately 3,000) than among newly diagnosed patients (roughly 1,000). Lower TCR Shannon entropy and fewer highly expanded clones were observed in persistent Graves' disease patients than in newly diagnosed patients, which suggested clonal expansion. Sequencing and analysis were restricted to the TCR beta chain. The small sample size was acknowledged by the authors as a limitation that may reduce accuracy.

The sample's time point label, decoded: newly diagnosed GD, antithyroid drugs for less than 3 months. For both TCR sequencing and RNA sequencing, RNA was extracted from PBMCs in TRIzol. The diagnosis of Graves' disease was made according to American Thyroid Association guidelines. Patients were recruited from an endocrinology department in Xi'an, China. Each patient gave 7 to 9.5 milliliters of peripheral blood, collected in an EDTA anticoagulant tube. Ficoll Paque Plus density gradient separation was used to isolate PBMCs, and no further T cell sorting was done. An Agilent 2100 Bioanalyzer and agarose gel were used to assess RNA quality, and a NanoDrop 2000 was used to measure RNA concentration. Library prep was done by multiplex PCR. The instrument was an Illumina HiSeq 4000. CDR3 regions were amplified by Arm-PCR with iRepertoire HTBI primers to construct TCR beta libraries. Gel purification was performed on PCR products prior to sequencing. Concerning the study's data processing: Gene usage analysis of CDR3 amino acid clonotypes used the 60 to 80 TRBV and more than 13 TRBJ segments found across samples. Filtered high-quality paired reads were merged into contigs using COPE and FqMerger. Contigs were aligned with BLAST to IMGT TRBV, TRBD and TRBJ reference genes, and CDR3 was defined per IMGT. Any clonotype with a frequency above 0.1% was counted as a highly expanded clone. Shannon entropy was used to measure repertoire diversity, and the Gini coefficient was used to measure V-J evenness. Clonotypes shared by more than one individual were considered public. Using fastp at Q25 and MiXCR, TCRdb reprocessed the public reads and kept productive beta chains. Identical CDR3 proteins give one entry, which carries the most common genes and DNA. The V and J calls and clone size come from TCRdb's table, not from the authors' own analysis. The sample table holds 450,000 to 700,000 distinct CDR3 sequences, of which roughly 13% were seen once. The leading ten clones occupy about 10% of the sample.

This same sample was also part of a study on T cells in Graves' hyperthyroidism and ophthalmopathy. From that second study: Stable Graves' hyperthyroidism was defined as no progression to ophthalmopathy during 18 months of follow-up. The hyperthyroidism patients were between 18 and 65 years old and newly diagnosed, with a disease duration of less than 2 months. Patients with uncontrolled infections, other autoimmune diseases, pregnancy or lactation were excluded. Diagnoses were established on the basis of clinical symptoms, serum thyroxine and TRAb, thyroid ultrasound, and orbital computed tomography. The first round of RT-PCR for the TCR CDR3 was performed with the HTBI primer set and the Qiagen OneStep RT-PCR kit. Most expanded thyroid clonotypes (frequency above 0.001) were also detected in blood, a finding suggesting that blood repertoires may reflect thyroid immune responses. A 13 V-J signature model separated ophthalmopathy from stable hyperthyroidism, with approximately 87% sensitivity and around 84% specificity in cross-validation and 80%/75% in testing. In validation, progression to ophthalmopathy was predicted by the model with around 71% sensitivity and 72% to 80% specificity, a median of roughly six months before onset. A discovery cohort of roughly 96 patients, about 44 with Graves' ophthalmopathy and fewer than 65 with stable Graves' hyperthyroidism, was used to find distinguishing TCR V-J signatures. Prospective prediction of ophthalmopathy was tested in an independent validation cohort of some 20 hyperthyroidism patients and some 17 patients who later progressed to ophthalmopathy. The approximately 90 discovery patients were randomly split 7:3 into training and test sets. The study also compared thyroid tissue and blood T-cell repertoires from roughly 6 Graves' hyperthyroidism patients. Following sampling, methimazole starting at 30 mg daily was given to hyperthyroidism patients, and high-dose intravenous methylprednisolone was given to ophthalmopathy patients. Libraries were constructed in a second round of multiplex PCR, after which size selection and purification were carried out. Sequencing of the libraries was done on an Illumina HiSeq2000 using paired-end 100 bp reads. SOAPnuke was used to process the raw data, throwing out any read that contained adapters or uncalled bases, had a mean Phred below 15, or lacked an exact constant-primer or identifier match. High-quality paired reads were merged using COPE v1.2.5, and each unique nucleotide sequence was defined as a clonotype. MiTCR v1.1 was used to align clonotypes to the IMGT TRBV, TRBD and TRBJ reference segments. Analysis was restricted to V-J combinations with a frequency above 0.0001, which covered roughly 99% of repertoires. The TCS score was defined as the ratio of F50 (clonal expansion) to E x V (chaos), calculated using BLOSUM62-based TCRdist between CDR3 peptides within each V-J. Welch's t-statistics and random forest reduced around 520 V-J features to around 14, which were used in a naive Bayes classifier (R e1071). No statistical method was used to fix the sample size in advance, and group allocation was not hidden from the investigators. The paper reports TCR Vbeta CDR3 sequencing of roughly 140 peripheral blood samples: around 45 ophthalmopathy, about 75 hyperthyroidism and roughly 17 progressor patients.

This material consisted of peripheral blood mononuclear cells (PBMCs), taken at new diagnosis, from a patient treated with antithyroid drugs. The TCR originated in a man younger than 45 with Graves disease. Donor details come from another sample of the same person, matched by shared clones. This chain joins TRBV20-1 to TRBJ2-1, with the D gene too uncertain to name. The nucleotide sequence reads as follows: TGCAGTGCTGACAAGACCGGACGAGACGATGAGCAGTTCTTC. Its translation reads: CSADKTGRDDEQFF.